This T cell receptor beta chain appears in the sequencing data of a study of blood T cell repertoires in COVID-19 (TCRdb year 2020). Study-level background: Samples covering the acute and convalescent phases of COVID-19 were provided by collaborators in the United States, Italy and Spain. The repertoires were released in a freely available public database meant as a resource for research on the immune response to SARS-CoV-2. The dataset comprised deeply sampled blood TCRbeta repertoires from subjects exposed to, actively infected with, or recovered from COVID-19. Where HLA class I and class II types were available, the types were taken from metadata supplied by the sample provider, not from assay-based typing. The prospective study material was composed of cDNA or gDNA derived from T cells, B-cell-depleted T cells, or PBMCs. A de-identified subject ID, COVID-19 status, age in years and sex were almost always included in the sample metadata. Samples were obtained from the ongoing ImmuneRACE study (first 160 participants) and from some 1,300 subjects provided by 6 global collaborators.

The collaborating institutions used their own protocols to collect whole blood in K2EDTA tubes. Collaborator samples were shipped for TCRbeta analysis as frozen whole blood, isolated PBMCs, or DNA extracted from either sample type. On this clone: Its antigen remains undetermined. It has no much larger one-base neighbor in the sample; base qualities were not kept.

Spanning cysteine to phenylalanine, the CDR3 consists of 18 amino acids. Only the CDR3 part of the read is kept: 54 bases, read in frame from the first base. The germline V end is reduced by 0 bases and the J end by 6 bases; junction bases left unmatched: 11. According to the germline V gene, CDR1 reads SGHDT and CDR2 reads YYEEEE. Points the paper makes about the study in general: The quantity of clinical and demographic metadata differed by source and by participant and was supplied without curation.

TCRbeta CDR3 regions were amplified from genomic DNA using the immunoSEQ Assay, a bias-controlled multiplex PCR. Under the source paper's analysis protocol: Nucleated cell counts per sample were estimated from amplification of reference gene primers within the assay. To quantify the absolute abundance of each unique TCRbeta CDR3 rearrangement, sequence reads were collapsed and filtered. For each sample, productive Simpson clonality was calculated as the square root of Simpson's diversity index across productive rearrangements. TCRdb re-hosts the immuneACCESS table, in-frame sequences only. Its copies lack some clones; in the studies checked, an unresolved V gene accounts for under half of them, and the cause for the rest is not known. That table furnishes V, J and clone size, whereas the DNA furnished D and trimming. In this sample the table shows 35,000 to 45,000 clones, approximately 88% of which occur a single time. The top ten clones comprise about 9.8% of the sample.

This clonotype originated in a human donor in a cohort sampled during active COVID-19. The specimen was peripheral blood. The chain links TRBV5-6 with TRBJ2-1; 11 central nucleotides agree with TRBD2. The DNA sequence follows: TGTGCCAGCAGCTTGGTCCTAGCGGGGGGTATCCCGGCCAATGAGCAGTTCTTC. Its protein is CASSLVLAGGIPANEQFF.